These 31 T cell receptor beta chains were all obtained from the same sample, sequenced in a study of blood T cell repertoires in COVID-19. TCRdb keeps only in-frame clones here, not all; method: immunoSEQ multiplex PCR. The data contain 200,000 to 300,000 clones, roughly 86% of them singletons. Sequencing input: peripheral blood. All receptors derive from a woman aged 60-70 years who had recovered from COVID-19.

This chain joins TRBV6-5 and TRBJ1-1; D remains ambiguous. The CDR3 has 13 amino acids. Germline V lookup: CDR1 MNHEY, CDR2 SVGAGI. V dropped 7 bases and J dropped 6 bases, with 15 bases sitting between them. Here the CDR3 reads CASKIGRRSEAFF. As DNA, the CDR3 is TGTGCCAGCAAAATCGGTCGGAGGTCTGAAGCTTTCTTT.

The rearrangement uses TRBV18 and TRBJ1-3; 8 positions agree with TRBD1. V lost 3 bases to trimming and J lost 2 bases; unmatched junction nucleotides: 3. This CDR3 has 15 residues. Germline V gene lookup returns CDR1 KGHSH and CDR2 LQKENI. The CDR3 bases are TGTGCCAGCTCACCGACAGGGGACGCTGGAAACACCATATATTTT. Translated, it gives CASSPTGDAGNTIYF.

This clone was picked up one time. The rearrangement links TRBV5-1 to TRBJ1-1, with no clear D. V lost 1 base and J lost 1, with 14 bases in between. The CDR3 loop spans 16 amino acids. CDR1 SGHRS and CDR2 YFSETQ come from the germline V gene. In nucleotides, the CDR3 is TGCGCCAGCAGCTTGAGGGTACTCGGGGAGAACACTGAAGCTTTCTTT. Encoded protein: CASSLRVLGENTEAFF.

V and J are TRBV5-1 and TRBJ2-7, with TRBD1 matching over 8 bases. The V and J ends lost 2 bases and 3 bases, in that order; junction bases with no gene match: 1. This CDR3 region has 13 residues. Per germline, CDR1 SGHRS and CDR2 YFSETQ. The CDR3 sequence: CASSFGTGYEQYF. CDR3 sequence (DNA): TGCGCCAGCAGCTTTGGGACAGGCTACGAGCAGTACTTC. Full variable domain (outside the CDR3, taken from reference TRBV5-1 and TRBJ2-7): KAGVTQTPRYLIKTRGQQVTLSCSPISGHRSVSWYQQTPGQGLQFLFEYFSETQRNKGNFPGRFSGRQFSNSRSEMNVSTLELGDSALYLCASSFGTGYEQYFGPGTRLTVT.

The chain recombines TRBV9 with TRBJ1-5; 9 bases are a match to TRBD1. CDR1 and CDR2 from the germline V gene are SGDLS and YYNGEE. Losses at the gene ends were 4 bases for V and 6 bases for J; bases not matched to a gene: 8. The CDR3 spans 15 residues. The CDR3 DNA reads TGTGCCAGCAGCTACGGGACAGGGTTCTTTCAGCCCCAGCATTTT. This gives the protein CASSYGTGFFQPQHF.

V usage is TRBV7-3 and J usage is TRBJ2-3, with no clear D. This CDR3 has 13 amino acids. V was shortened by 6 bases and J by 4 bases, with 11 bases between the two germline ends. In germline, CDR1 is SGHTA, CDR2 FQGTGA. The CDR3 loop reads CASSLVRADTQYF. Written as DNA, the CDR3 is TGTGCCAGCAGTTTAGTACGGGCAGATACGCAGTATTTT. The whole variable domain, remainder taken from reference TRBV7-3 and TRBJ2-3, is GAGVSQTPSNKVTEKGKYVELRCDPISGHTALYWYRQSLGQGPEFLIYFQGTGAADDSGLPNDRFFAVRPEGSVSTLKIQRTERGDSAVYLCASSLVRADTQYFGPGTRLTVL.

The chain couples TRBV5-1 to TRBJ1-4; D may be TRBD1 (6 bases). V lost 4 bases and J lost 5, with 15 bases in between. Germline values: CDR1 SGHRS, CDR2 YFSETQ. This CDR3 comprises 15 residues. The CDR3 protein is CASSPRVRGNEKLFF. CDR3 in DNA: TGCGCCAGCAGCCCGAGGGTCAGGGGAAATGAAAAACTGTTTTTT.

The chain recombines TRBV5-6 with TRBJ2-5, with 7 bases identical to TRBD2. The CDR3 runs to 14 residues. Germline V lookup: CDR1 SGHDT, CDR2 YYEEEE. V dropped 10 bases and J dropped 3; count of bases not matched to a gene: 12. The CDR3 nucleotides read TGTGCCGGTTGGGGAGGGGCCAGGGAAGAGACCCAGTACTTC. Amino acids: CAGWGGAREETQYF.

The chain carries TRBV4-1 and TRBJ2-5; 8 bases map to TRBD2. V was pared by 4 bases and J by 5 bases, with 15 bases of the junction left unmatched. The CDR3 extends over 17 amino acids. CDR1 and CDR2 (germline): MGHRA, YSYEKL. The CDR3 nucleotides read TGCGCCAGCAGCCCCAGGGTGGGCAGCGGGGGTGGCGAGACCCAGTACTTC. Amino acids: CASSPRVGSGGGETQYF.

This clone was seen just once. V usage is TRBV27 and J usage is TRBJ1-1; 9 nucleotides match TRBD1. The CDR3 extends over 15 amino acids. In germline, CDR1 is MNHEY, CDR2 SMNVEV (reference sequence). V was pared by 3 bases and J by 5 bases, with 7 bases of the junction left unmatched. CDR3 loop: CASSFSGTGSTEAFF. The CDR3 DNA reads TGTGCCAGCAGTTTTTCCGGGACAGGGTCTACTGAAGCTTTCTTT.

This clone was seen only once. V gene TRBV7-8 combines with J gene TRBJ2-1; perhaps TRBD2 as D (5 bases). Between the trimmed V and J ends, which lost 0 bases and 12 bases, there was a span of 12 bases. The germline V gene encodes CDR1 SGHVS and CDR2 FQNEAQ. CDR3 length equals 13 residues. The CDR3 reads CASSLAIVAGQFF. CDR3 in DNA: TGTGCCAGCAGCTTAGCGATCGTCGCGGGGCAGTTCTTC.

The V and J genes are TRBV5-1 and TRBJ2-7; 10 bases map to TRBD2. From germline, CDR1 is SGHRS and CDR2 YFSETQ. V lost 4 bases to trimming and J lost 4 bases; unmatched junction nucleotides: 5. The CDR3 is 14 amino acids. CDR3 in DNA: TGCGCCAGCAGCGACCCTAGCGGGGGTTACGAGCAGTACTTC. Translation: CASSDPSGGYEQYF. Filled out from reference TRBV5-1 and TRBJ2-7, the complete variable domain reads KAGVTQTPRYLIKTRGQQVTLSCSPISGHRSVSWYQQTPGQGLQFLFEYFSETQRNKGNFPGRFSGRQFSNSRSEMNVSTLELGDSALYLCASSDPSGGYEQYFGPGTRLTVT.

The CDR3 coding sequence is TGTGCCATCAGTGAACTAGATAACACCGGGGAGCTGTTTTTT. The encoded protein is CAISELDNTGELFF. V gene TRBV10-3 combines with J gene TRBJ2-2; tentatively, D is TRBD2 (5 bases). The CDR3 length is 14 residues. The V end lost 3 bases, the J end lost 2 bases, and 7 bases lay between the germline ends. Germline V gene data show CDR1 as ENHRY and CDR2 as SYGVKD.

The chain employs TRBV24-1 and TRBJ2-1, with a possible D match to TRBD2 (5 bases). V dropped 6 bases and J dropped 6 bases, with 11 bases sitting between them. From germline, CDR1 is KGHDR and CDR2 SFDVKD. This CDR3 is built from 13 residues. This chain's CDR3 is CATSRPAVNEQFF. In DNA form, the CDR3 reads TGTGCCACCAGTCGACCAGCGGTCAATGAGCAGTTCTTC.

The chain has TRBV2 and TRBJ1-5; D may be TRBD1 (5 bases). CDR1 SNHLY and CDR2 FYNNEI come from the germline V gene. This CDR3 comprises 14 residues. The V end was cut by 3 bases, the J end by 4 bases, with 10 bases between. The CDR3 coding sequence is TGTGCCAGCAGTGAGGGACTCCCGAATCAGCCCCAGCATTTT. Translation gives CASSEGLPNQPQHF.

V is TRBV7-9 and J is TRBJ1-1; no reliable D call. CDR3 length: 13 residues. Germline V gives CDR1 SEHNR, CDR2 FQNEAQ (reference sequence). Trimming stripped 2 bases from V and 1 base from J, with 5 bases between. CDR3 bases: TGTGCCAGCAGCTTAACAGAGAACACTGAAGCTTTCTTT. It codes for CASSLTENTEAFF.

The V call is TRBV28, the J call TRBJ1-6; 9 bases agree with TRBD1. There are 13 residues in the CDR3. Trimming at V came to 6 bases and at J to 11 bases, leaving 5 bases not matched to a gene. The germline CDR1 and CDR2 sequences are MDHEN and SYDVKM. CDR3 DNA sequence: TGTGCCAGCAGGAAGACAGGGGGGACACCCCTCCACTTT. Amino acids: CASRKTGGTPLHF.

The CDR3 DNA reads TGTGCCAGCAGTGCCAATATCCCGTCGGTTGAAAAACTGTTTTTT. Translating it yields CASSANIPSVEKLFF. The chain couples TRBV2 to TRBJ1-4; D uncertain. The CDR3 is 15 amino acids. V shed 4 bases and J shed 7 bases, with 16 bases lying between them. Looked up from germline, CDR1 is SNHLY and CDR2 is FYNNEI.

The chain links TRBV13 to TRBJ1-2; TRBD1 is a possible D gene (6 bases). Trimming shortened V by 4 bases and J by 4 bases, and 19 bases separated the two germline ends. Germline assignment: CDR1 PRHDT and CDR2 FYEKMQ (reference sequence). The CDR3 runs to 16 residues. The CDR3 spells CASSSGGGYPFYGYTF. The CDR3 DNA reads as TGTGCCAGCAGCTCGGGAGGGGGGTACCCGTTCTATGGCTACACCTTC.

The rearrangement joins TRBV14 to TRBJ2-1, with D unresolved. In germline, CDR1 is SGHDN, CDR2 FVKESK. V gave up 1 base and J gave up 1 base, with 8 bases separating them. This CDR3 has 15 amino acids. The CDR3 nucleotides are TGTGCCAGCAGCCAAGTTACGGGTTCCTACAATGAGCAGTTCTTC. It codes for CASSQVTGSYNEQFF.

The V call is TRBV5-1, the J call TRBJ1-4; D remains ambiguous. V lost 4 bases to trimming and J lost 7 bases, with 17 bases between them. The CDR3 totals 15 residues. Germline V gene data show CDR1 as SGHRS and CDR2 as YFSETQ. CDR3: CASSPTGATSEKLFF. The CDR3 coding sequence is TGCGCCAGCAGCCCTACCGGAGCAACGAGTGAAAAACTGTTTTTT. Variable domain in full (rest from reference TRBV5-1 and TRBJ1-4): KAGVTQTPRYLIKTRGQQVTLSCSPISGHRSVSWYQQTPGQGLQFLFEYFSETQRNKGNFPGRFSGRQFSNSRSEMNVSTLELGDSALYLCASSPTGATSEKLFFGSGTQLSVL.

This clone was recorded once. V and J are TRBV20-1 and TRBJ2-1; possible D gene TRBD1, 5 bases. V lost 3 bases to trimming and J lost 10 bases, with 10 bases between them. CDR3 length: 11 residues. The germline V gene encodes CDR1 DFQATT and CDR2 SNEGSKA (reference sequence). The CDR3 reads CSASLRAEQFF. The CDR3 bases are TGCAGTGCTAGTCTCAGGGCAGAGCAGTTCTTC.

CDR3 sequence: CARGQGVINQPQHF. CDR3 DNA sequence: TGTGCTAGGGGACAGGGAGTTATCAATCAGCCCCAGCATTTT. The V and J genes are TRBV12-5 and TRBJ1-5, with 9 bases that match TRBD1. The CDR3 covers 14 residues. J was trimmed by 3 bases and V by 9 bases; bases with no gene match: 6. Germline lookup yields CDR1 LGHNT and CDR2 FRNRAP.

The J gene is TRBJ2-5, the V gene TRBV7-8; TRBD1 aligns across 8 bases. The J segment lost 0 bases and the V segment lost 1 base, leaving 7 bases of the junction unmatched. CDR3 length: 17 amino acids. Germline V lookup: CDR1 SGHVS, CDR2 FQNEAQ. CDR3 DNA sequence: TGTGCCAGCAGCTTAGGCGACAGGGGCACTTACCAAGAGACCCAGTACTTC. This sequence encodes CASSLGDRGTYQETQYF.

J is TRBJ1-3 and V is TRBV19; D is undetermined. Trimming pared 5 bases from V and 4 bases from J, leaving 9 bases between. The germline V gene encodes CDR1 LNHDA and CDR2 SQIVND (reference sequence). The CDR3 consists of 13 residues. CDR3 sequence reads: CASSFHWGNTIYF. CDR3 nucleotide sequence: TGTGCCAGTAGTTTCCACTGGGGAAACACCATATATTTT.

CDR3 nucleotide sequence: TGTGCCAGCAGCTTCGAATATGGAATTCCGGGCTCCTACGAGCAGTACTTC. This gives the protein CASSFEYGIPGSYEQYF. J is TRBJ2-7 and V is TRBV7-9; the D is unclear. This CDR3 has 17 amino acids. The V end was cut by 3 bases, the J end by 0 bases, with 18 bases between. CDR1 is SEHNR, CDR2 FQNEAQ, per germline (reference sequence).

The chain has TRBV5-1 and TRBJ2-2; 7 bases align to TRBD1. Germline trimming cut 7 bases from V and 0 bases from J; bases unmatched to any gene: 6. The CDR3 totals 15 residues. In germline, CDR1 is SGHRS, CDR2 YFSETQ. Written as DNA, the CDR3 is TGCGCCAGCCTGGCCGGGACAGCGAACACCGGGGAGCTGTTTTTT. Translation: CASLAGTANTGELFF.

The chain recombines TRBV6-2 or TRBV6-3 with TRBJ2-7; TRBD1 matches 9 bases. Germline CDR1 reads MNHEY; CDR2 reads SVGEGT. The CDR3 loop spans 16 amino acids. The trim removed 2 bases at V and 4 bases at J, leaving 9 bases unmatched. The CDR3 DNA sequence: TGTGCCAGCAGTTACAGGACAGGGGTACGGAATTACGAGCAGTACTTC. Translated, it gives CASSYRTGVRNYEQYF.

V gene TRBV28 combines with J gene TRBJ2-2; 10 bases fit TRBD1. Trimming at V came to 6 bases and at J to 5 bases, leaving 6 bases not matched to a gene. This CDR3 comprises 15 residues. From germline, CDR1 is MDHEN and CDR2 SYDVKM. CDR3 nucleotides: TGTGCCAGCAGCTATCCGGGACAGGGGACCGGGGAGCTGTTTTTT. Amino acid sequence: CASSYPGQGTGELFF.

This sequence joins TRBV6-5 and TRBJ1-2, with D tentatively TRBD1 (5 bases). Germline lookup yields CDR1 MNHEY and CDR2 SVGAGI. The length of the CDR3 is 14 residues. Trimming took 2 bases from V and 8 from J, leaving 15 bases between them. This chain's CDR3 is CASSYHPGGEGYTF. CDR3 nucleotides: TGTGCCAGCAGTTACCACCCGGGGGGAGAAGGCTACACCTTC.

The chain employs TRBV18 and TRBJ2-5; 7 bases are shared with TRBD2. Germline assignment: CDR1 KGHSH and CDR2 LQKENI. This CDR3 has 14 amino acids. The ends lost 6 bases at V and 7 bases at J; junction bases unmatched: 11. The CDR3 DNA sequence: TGTGCCAGCTCGCCGACACTAGCGCCCACGACCCAGTACTTC. This codes for CASSPTLAPTTQYF.